A single sample is the source of the 23 T cell receptor beta chains below, sequenced in a study of blood T cell repertoires in COVID-19. Assay used: immunoSEQ multiplex PCR; TCRdb lists only in-frame clones, some missing. Among approximately 170,000 clones listed, around 86% were seen once. Sequenced sample: peripheral blood. All receptors come from an older man who had recovered from COVID-19.

This chain joins TRBV6-2 or TRBV6-3 and TRBJ1-1; D unresolved. CDR3 length: 16 amino acids. The germline V gene encodes CDR1 MNHEY and CDR2 SVGEGT. Trimming stripped 2 bases from V and 1 base from J, with 14 bases between. The CDR3 DNA follows: TGTGCCAGCAGTTACCAACTTAATAACCAGAACACTGAAGCTTTCTTT. Its translation: CASSYQLNNQNTEAFF.

The chain links TRBV21-1 to TRBJ1-2; the listed D gene, TRBD1, was not tested against the DNA. TRBV21-1 is recorded as a pseudogene. CDR3 size: 14 residues. The CDR3 DNA reads TGTGCCAGCAGCAAAAAAAGGGGTAACTATGGCTACACCTTC. Translating gives CASSKKRGNYGYTF.

J is TRBJ1-5 and V is TRBV6-5, with 9 nucleotides matching TRBD1. The V and J ends lost 6 bases and 7 bases, in that order; junction bases with no gene match: 10. The CDR3 is 15 amino acids. Germline loops: CDR1 MNHEY, CDR2 SVGAGI. CDR3 DNA: TGTGCCAGCAGGGGGACAGGGAACGTGCGGCAGCCCCAGCATTTT. Its translation: CASRGTGNVRQPQHF.

This sequence joins TRBV6-6 and TRBJ1-3; D gene uncertain. The germline V gene has CDR1 MNHNY and CDR2 SVGAGI (reference sequence). The CDR3 sequence is 15 residues long. Trimming removed 2 bases at V and 2 bases at J, with 10 bases between. The CDR3 region has the DNA TGTGCCAGCAGTTACAACGGAGAGGCTGGAAACACCATATATTTT. Translating gives CASSYNGEAGNTIYF.

This chain joins TRBV19 and TRBJ1-1; 9 bases are shared with TRBD1. V gave up 5 bases and J gave up 6 bases; unmatched junction bases: 10. The germline gives CDR1 LNHDA, CDR2 SQIVND (reference sequence). The CDR3 is made up of 15 amino acids. CDR3: CASSLRDRVNSEAFF. The CDR3 DNA sequence: TGTGCCAGTAGTCTCCGGGACAGGGTAAATTCTGAAGCTTTCTTT.

The rearrangement joins TRBV7-8 to TRBJ1-6; D not certain. The germline V and J ends were trimmed by 5 bases and 10 bases, with 24 bases remaining between them. The CDR3 runs 17 residues. The V gene's germline CDR1 is SGHVS and CDR2 FQNEAQ. Here the CDR3 reads CASSPTTRGDVASPLHF. The DNA for the CDR3 is TGTGCCAGCAGCCCTACGACACGGGGAGATGTCGCATCACCCCTCCACTTT.

The chain couples TRBV7-2 to TRBJ2-7; tentative D call: TRBD2 (5 bases). This CDR3 region has 15 residues. The germline CDR1 and CDR2 sequences are SGHTA and FQGNSA. The germline V and J ends were trimmed by 4 bases and 0 bases, with 13 bases remaining between them. The CDR3 DNA reads as TGTGCCAGCAGCTACCTAATCGGGGTCTCCTACGAGCAGTACTTC. It is translated as CASSYLIGVSYEQYF.

This clone was picked up one time. V usage is TRBV7-9 and J usage is TRBJ2-7; 13 bases are shared with TRBD2. This CDR3 contains 17 residues. From germline, CDR1 is SEHNR and CDR2 FQNEAQ (reference sequence). J was trimmed by 7 bases and V by 5 bases; bases with no gene match: 14. The CDR3 protein is CASSLGTSGRGLREQYF. CDR3 coding DNA: TGTGCCAGCAGCCTCGGAACTAGCGGGAGGGGCCTCCGGGAGCAGTACTTC.

The V call is TRBV19, the J call TRBJ2-7; 7 nucleotides match TRBD1. Germline CDR1 reads LNHDA; CDR2 reads SQIVND (reference sequence). The CDR3 spans 19 residues. The V and J ends lost 0 bases and 6 bases, in that order; junction bases with no gene match: 20. CDR3 residues: CASSIDFDSAAGGLSEQYF. In nucleotides, the CDR3 is TGTGCCAGTAGTATAGATTTTGACTCGGCGGCAGGGGGTCTTTCCGAGCAGTACTTC. Full variable domain (missing parts from reference TRBV19 and TRBJ2-7): DGGITQSPKYLFRKEGQNVTLSCEQNLNHDAMYWYRQDPGQGLRLIYYSQIVNDFQKGDIAEGYSVSREKKESFPLTVTSAQKNPTAFYLCASSIDFDSAAGGLSEQYFGPGTRLTVT.

This rearrangement joins TRBV18 to TRBJ1-6, with TRBD1 as a possible D gene (5 bases). The V and J ends lost 2 bases and 5 bases respectively, with 10 bases between them. Germline V gene sequence: CDR1 KGHSH, CDR2 LQKENI. The CDR3 totals 15 residues. DNA for the CDR3: TGTGCCAGCTCACCAGGGGCGGCGGATAATTCACCCCTCCACTTT. Encoded protein: CASSPGAADNSPLHF.

The V call is TRBV15, the J call TRBJ2-2, with a tentative D call TRBD1 (5 bases). The germline V and J ends were trimmed by 4 bases and 6 bases, with 9 bases remaining between them. The germline V gene encodes CDR1 LNHNV and CDR2 YYDKDF (reference sequence). The CDR3 has 13 residues. CDR3 residues: CATSIQDPGELFF. The CDR3 DNA follows: TGTGCCACCAGCATACAGGACCCCGGGGAGCTGTTTTTT.

The genes are TRBV3-1 (or the pseudogene TRBV3-2) and TRBJ2-5; weak D call: TRBD1 (6 bases). The CDR3 is 14 residues long. Germline V gives CDR1 LGHDT, CDR2 YNNKEL (reference sequence). The V gene lost 0 bases and the J gene lost 3 bases, with 8 bases spanning the gap. CDR3 in DNA: TGTGCCAGCAGCCAAGAGTGGACAGAAGAGACCCAGTACTTC. Translated: CASSQEWTEETQYF.

This clone has more than one count but fewer than ten. V usage is TRBV7-9 and J usage is TRBJ1-5; TRBD1 might be the D (6 bases). CDR3 length: 14 amino acids. In germline, CDR1 is SEHNR, CDR2 FQNEAQ (reference sequence). Trimming cost V 4 bases and J 9 bases, with 16 bases left between them. The CDR3 sequence: CASSSTYDRLPQHF. The CDR3, as DNA: TGTGCCAGCAGCTCAACCTATGACAGGTTGCCCCAGCATTTT. Full variable domain (remainder filled in from reference TRBV7-9 and TRBJ1-5): DTGVSQNPRHKITKRGQNVTFRCDPISEHNRLYWYRQTLGQGPEFLTYFQNEAQLEKSRLLSDRFSAERPKGSFSTLEIQRTEQGDSAMYLCASSSTYDRLPQHFGDGTRLSIL.

The chain couples TRBV18 to TRBJ1-2, with D perhaps matching TRBD1 (6 bases). This CDR3 region has 15 residues. From germline, CDR1 is KGHSH and CDR2 LQKENI. Trimming took 6 bases from V and 4 from J, leaving 18 bases between them. The CDR3 DNA is TGTGCCAGCTCGCCGCCCACTACAGGGACCTATGGCTACACCTTC. Its translation: CASSPPTTGTYGYTF.

This chain links TRBV29-1 with TRBJ1-3; D unresolved. Between the trimmed V and J ends, which lost 5 bases and 2 bases, there was a span of 7 bases. From germline, CDR1 is SQVTM and CDR2 ANQGSEA. The CDR3 covers 12 residues. Here the CDR3 DNA reads TGCAGCGTTAAGCTTACTGGAAACACCATATATTTT. Translated, it gives CSVKLTGNTIYF.

The rearrangement uses TRBV30 and TRBJ1-6; weak D call: TRBD1 (6 bases). The V end was cut by 4 bases, the J end by 6 bases, with 10 bases between. Germline V lookup: CDR1 GTSNPN, CDR2 SVGIG (reference sequence). The CDR3 loop spans 13 amino acids. DNA of the CDR3: TGTGCCTGGAACAGGGACCCTAATTCACCCCTCCACTTT. Amino acids: CAWNRDPNSPLHF.

The genes are TRBV19 and TRBJ1-2, with D tentatively TRBD1 (5 bases). Trimming removed 5 bases at V and 5 bases at J, with 18 bases between. Germline CDR1 reads LNHDA; CDR2 reads SQIVND (reference sequence). The CDR3 contains 15 residues. In nucleotides, the CDR3 is TGTGCCAGTAGTCTTGACAGAGGGAGGCCTTATGGCTACACCTTC. It yields the protein CASSLDRGRPYGYTF.

V is TRBV5-1 and J is TRBJ1-4, with a possible D match to TRBD1 (6 bases). The CDR3 consists of 13 residues. V lost 3 bases, J lost 8 bases, and 11 bases lay in between. CDR1 SGHRS and CDR2 YFSETQ come from the germline V gene. CDR3 in amino acids: CASSSGAGEKLFF. The CDR3 DNA is TGCGCCAGCAGCTCAGGGGCAGGGGAAAAACTGTTTTTT.

The V gene is TRBV5-6, the J gene TRBJ1-4; D gene ambiguous. The V end was cut by 4 bases, the J end by 8 bases, with 15 bases between. CDR1 SGHDT and CDR2 YYEEEE come from the germline V gene. CDR3 size: 14 residues. This chain's CDR3 is CASSLRQSREKLFF. The CDR3 DNA sequence: TGTGCCAGCAGCCTGAGACAATCAAGAGAAAAACTGTTTTTT.

This chain links TRBV5-5 with TRBJ2-6; 9 bases agree with TRBD1. Germline CDR1 and CDR2: SGHKS and YYEKEE (reference sequence). The CDR3 totals 17 residues. The V gene end was trimmed by 4 bases and the J gene end by 0 bases; junction bases not matched to a gene: 5. CDR3 bases: TGTGCCAGCAGCCCGGGGACAGGGACCTCTGGGGCCAACGTCCTGACTTTC. This sequence encodes CASSPGTGTSGANVLTF.

V usage is TRBV6-5 and J usage is TRBJ1-1; 7 nucleotides align to TRBD1. The trim removed 6 bases at V and 3 bases at J, leaving 4 bases unmatched. The germline V gene has CDR1 MNHEY and CDR2 SVGAGI. The CDR3 consists of 13 residues. Here the CDR3 DNA reads TGTGCCAGCAGACCCACAGGGGACACTGAAGCTTTCTTT. It specifies CASRPTGDTEAFF.

The chain recombines TRBV7-9 with TRBJ1-2, with 9 bases fitting TRBD1. The germline V gene has CDR1 SEHNR and CDR2 FQNEAQ (reference sequence). This CDR3 is built from 15 residues. V lost 1 base, J lost 4 bases, and 4 bases stayed unmatched. The chain's CDR3 is CASSLGQGEVYGYTF. CDR3 nucleotides: TGTGCCAGCAGCTTAGGACAGGGGGAGGTCTATGGCTACACCTTC.

This clone was recorded once. This sequence joins TRBV4-1 and TRBJ1-3; TRBD1 matches 9 bases. This CDR3 region has 16 residues. Germline values: CDR1 MGHRA, CDR2 YSYEKL. V trimming: 3 bases; J trimming: 1 base; junction bases outside the gene matches: 4. The CDR3 sequence is CASSHGQGLSGNTIYF. The CDR3 bases are TGCGCCAGCAGCCACGGACAGGGGCTTTCTGGAAACACCATATATTTT.